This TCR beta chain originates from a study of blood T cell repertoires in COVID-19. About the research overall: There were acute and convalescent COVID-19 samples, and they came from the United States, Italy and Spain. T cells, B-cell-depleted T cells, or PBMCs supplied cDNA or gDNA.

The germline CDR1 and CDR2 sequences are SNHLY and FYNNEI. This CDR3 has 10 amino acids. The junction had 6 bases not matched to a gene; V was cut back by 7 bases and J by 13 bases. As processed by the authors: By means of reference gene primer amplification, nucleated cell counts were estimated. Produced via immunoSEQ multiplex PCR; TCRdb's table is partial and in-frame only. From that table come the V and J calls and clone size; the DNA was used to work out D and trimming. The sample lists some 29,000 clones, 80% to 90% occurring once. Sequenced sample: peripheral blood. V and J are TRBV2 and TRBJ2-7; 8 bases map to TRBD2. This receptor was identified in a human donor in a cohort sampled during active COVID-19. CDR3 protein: CASTRGGPYF. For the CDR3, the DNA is TGTGCCAGCACACGGGGGGGCCCTTACTTC.